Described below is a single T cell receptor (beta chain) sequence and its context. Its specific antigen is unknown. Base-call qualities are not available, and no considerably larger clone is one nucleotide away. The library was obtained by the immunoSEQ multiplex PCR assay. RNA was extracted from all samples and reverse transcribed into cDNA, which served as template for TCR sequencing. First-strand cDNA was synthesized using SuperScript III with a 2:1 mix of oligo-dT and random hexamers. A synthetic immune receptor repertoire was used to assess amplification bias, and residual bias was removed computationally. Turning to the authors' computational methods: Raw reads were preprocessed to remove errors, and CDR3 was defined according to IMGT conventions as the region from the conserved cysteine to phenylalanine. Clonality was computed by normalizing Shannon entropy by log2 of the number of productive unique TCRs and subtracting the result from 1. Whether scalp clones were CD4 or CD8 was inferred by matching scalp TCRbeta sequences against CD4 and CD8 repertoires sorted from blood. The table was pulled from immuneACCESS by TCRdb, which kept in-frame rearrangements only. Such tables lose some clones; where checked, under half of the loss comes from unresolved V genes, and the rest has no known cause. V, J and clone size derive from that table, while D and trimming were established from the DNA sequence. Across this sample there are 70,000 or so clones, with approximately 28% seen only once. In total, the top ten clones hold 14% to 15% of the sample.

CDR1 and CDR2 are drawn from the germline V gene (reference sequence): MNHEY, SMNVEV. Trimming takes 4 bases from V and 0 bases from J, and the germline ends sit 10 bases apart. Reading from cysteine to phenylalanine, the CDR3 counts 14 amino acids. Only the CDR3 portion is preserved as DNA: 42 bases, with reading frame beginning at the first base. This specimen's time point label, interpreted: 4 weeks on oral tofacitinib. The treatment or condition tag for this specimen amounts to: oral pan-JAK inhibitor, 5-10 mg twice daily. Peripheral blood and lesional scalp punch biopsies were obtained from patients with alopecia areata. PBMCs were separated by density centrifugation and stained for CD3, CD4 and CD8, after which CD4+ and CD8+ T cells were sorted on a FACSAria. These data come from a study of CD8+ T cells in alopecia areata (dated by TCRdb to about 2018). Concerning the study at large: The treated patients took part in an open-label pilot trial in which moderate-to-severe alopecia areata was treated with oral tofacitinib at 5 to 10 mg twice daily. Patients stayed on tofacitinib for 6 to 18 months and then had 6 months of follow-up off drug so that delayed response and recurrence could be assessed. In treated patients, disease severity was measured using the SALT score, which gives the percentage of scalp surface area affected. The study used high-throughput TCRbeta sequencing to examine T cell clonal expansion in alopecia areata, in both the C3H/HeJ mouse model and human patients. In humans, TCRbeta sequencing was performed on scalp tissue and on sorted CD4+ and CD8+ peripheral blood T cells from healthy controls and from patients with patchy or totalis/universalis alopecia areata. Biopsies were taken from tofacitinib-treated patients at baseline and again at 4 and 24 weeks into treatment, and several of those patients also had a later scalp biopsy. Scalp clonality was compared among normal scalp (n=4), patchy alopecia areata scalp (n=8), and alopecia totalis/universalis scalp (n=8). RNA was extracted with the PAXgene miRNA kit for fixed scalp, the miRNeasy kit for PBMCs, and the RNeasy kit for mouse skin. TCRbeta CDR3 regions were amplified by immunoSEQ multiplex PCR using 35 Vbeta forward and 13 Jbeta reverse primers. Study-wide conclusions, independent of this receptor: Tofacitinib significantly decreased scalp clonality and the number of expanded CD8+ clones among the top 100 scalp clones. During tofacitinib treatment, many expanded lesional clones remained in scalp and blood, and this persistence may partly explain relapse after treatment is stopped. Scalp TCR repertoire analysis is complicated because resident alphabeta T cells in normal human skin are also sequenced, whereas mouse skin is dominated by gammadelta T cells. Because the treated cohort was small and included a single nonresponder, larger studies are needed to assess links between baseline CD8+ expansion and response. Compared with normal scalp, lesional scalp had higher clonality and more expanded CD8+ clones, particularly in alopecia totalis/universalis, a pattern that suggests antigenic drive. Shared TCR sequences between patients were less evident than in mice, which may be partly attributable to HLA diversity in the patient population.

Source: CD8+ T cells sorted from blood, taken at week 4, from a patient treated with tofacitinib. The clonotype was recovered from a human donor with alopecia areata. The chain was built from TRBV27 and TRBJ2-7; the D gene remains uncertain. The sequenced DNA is TGTGCCAGCAGTTCACGCAAAAGCTCCTACGAGCAGTACTTC. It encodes CASSSRKSSYEQYF.